This TCR beta chain was sequenced for a study of blood T cell repertoires in COVID-19 (dated by TCRdb to 2020 to 2022). With respect to the entire study: Samples covering the acute and convalescent phases of COVID-19 were provided by collaborators in the United States, Italy and Spain. Samples came from the ongoing ImmuneRACE study (first 160 participants) plus 1,254 subjects from 6 global collaborators. Deeply sampled blood TCRbeta repertoires from subjects exposed to, actively infected with, or recovered from COVID-19 were included in the dataset. Where available, HLA class I and class II types were taken from metadata supplied by the sample provider and were not determined by assay-based typing. Nearly every sample came with metadata listing a de-identified subject ID, COVID-19 status, age in years and sex. The repertoires were made available in a free public database intended to serve as a resource for research on the immune response to SARS-CoV-2. The material from the prospective study consisted of cDNA or gDNA derived from T cells, B-cell-depleted T cells, or PBMCs. Overall study results and their limits: How much clinical and demographic metadata was included differed by source and by participant, and the metadata was provided uncurated.

TCRbeta CDR3 regions were amplified from genomic DNA by means of the immunoSEQ Assay, a bias-controlled multiplex PCR. The study's own analysis went as follows. The number of nucleated cells in each sample was estimated from the amplification of reference gene primers within the assay. Sequence reads were collapsed and filtered to measure the absolute abundance of every unique TCRbeta CDR3 rearrangement. For each sample, productive Simpson clonality was calculated as the square root of Simpson's diversity index across productive rearrangements. TCRdb carries this immuneACCESS record with in-frame sequences only. Its versions omit some clonotypes, under half of them owing to an unresolved V gene in the studies checked, with the rest unexplained. The DNA was the basis for D and trimming; V, J and clone size are from that table. Present in this sample are roughly 270,000 clones, 85% of which were seen just once. The leading ten clones occupy roughly 2.7% of the sample.

Remarks on this clone: Its target antigen remains unknown. No much larger clone exists at a distance of one base, and base qualities are not known.

Participants in the prospective study were aged roughly 18 to 100 years, lived in under 30 United States geographic areas, and enrolled through a virtual design. In the prospective study, participants were assigned to cohorts based on the clinical history participants reported in a screening survey and a study questionnaire. ImmuneRACE Cohort 3 recovered participants were defined by two consecutive negative NP/OP PCR tests, healthcare professional clearance, or symptom resolution. Mobile phlebotomists in the prospective study collected whole blood, serum and a nasopharyngeal or oropharyngeal swab from every participant. Over a roughly 2-month period, participants in the prospective study had the option of providing additional blood draws and questionnaires. Before DNA extraction, prospective study blood samples were shipped either frozen or at room temperature. The TCR sequence derives from a woman aged 45-65 years who had recovered from COVID-19. Sequenced material: PBMCs or T cells enriched from blood (not recorded which).

The DNA is as follows: TGCAGCGTTGAAGGGGACTTAATTTCGGGCAATGAGCAGTTCTTC. This encodes CSVEGDLISGNEQFF. The chain joins TRBV29-1 to TRBJ2-1; the D region possibly corresponds to TRBD2 (6 bases align). Per the germline V gene, SQVTM is the CDR1 and ANQGSEA is the CDR2. Spanning cysteine to phenylalanine, the CDR3 consists of 15 amino acids. CDR3 DNA is the only sequence kept; it has 45 bases, read in frame from the first base. The junction carries 16 bases between V and J, which are trimmed by 1 base and 6 bases respectively.